This note documents a single T cell receptor beta chain sequence. Its antigen is as yet unknown. This entry comes from a study of T cells after yellow fever vaccination. V shed 8 bases and J 0 bases; nucleotides not matched to a gene: 4. CDR3 size: 14 residues. Germline lookup yields CDR1 SGHTA and CDR2 FQGNSA. TCRdb ran MiXCR on the 5' RACE reads and lists one entry per CDR3 protein. There are hundreds of thousands of distinct CDR3 sequences in the sample; roughly 14% occur only once, and more than 12% lies in the top ten. Study results and caveats: Most primary-vaccination clones recurred post-booster (roughly 96% CD4, more than 85% CD8).

This TCR derives from a man aged 25-45 years who received the YFV17D yellow fever vaccine. Sequencing used PBMCs, obtained on the day of the yellow fever booster vaccination. The V call is TRBV7-2, the J call TRBJ2-7; 10 bases are a match to TRBD2. This CDR3 is CASRTSGYSYEQYF. The CDR3 DNA follows: TGTGCCAGCCGGACTAGCGGTTACTCCTACGAGCAGTACTTC.